These T cell receptor beta chains were read from a single sample in a study of cytomegalovirus exposure and HLA in healthy donors. TCRdb's copy holds only in-frame clones and misses some; the assay was immunoSEQ multiplex PCR. The sample records approximately 170,000 clones, just under 75% being singletons. Sequences were obtained from PBMCs. These receptors were collected from a man aged 25-45 years in good health and CMV-seropositive. Each CDR3 is given without its conserved first and last residue.

ASSPGMIETQY | TRBJ2-5 | TRBV4-3
ASSLLESQPQH | TRBJ1-5 | TRBV7-9
ASRAGPEAF | TRBJ1-1 | TRBV2
ASRVTRGLYGYT | TRBJ1-2 | TRBV28
AWGQGLRPQH | TRBJ1-5 | TRBV30
ASSTAGTTYNEQF | TRBJ2-1 | TRBV5-1
ASSLQSTDTQY | TRBJ2-3 | TRBV28
ASSRDSQETQY | TRBJ2-5 | TRBV12-5
ASSRGAGSTGELF | TRBJ2-2 | TRBV18
ASSQPWAPAYTDTQY | TRBJ2-3 | TRBV28